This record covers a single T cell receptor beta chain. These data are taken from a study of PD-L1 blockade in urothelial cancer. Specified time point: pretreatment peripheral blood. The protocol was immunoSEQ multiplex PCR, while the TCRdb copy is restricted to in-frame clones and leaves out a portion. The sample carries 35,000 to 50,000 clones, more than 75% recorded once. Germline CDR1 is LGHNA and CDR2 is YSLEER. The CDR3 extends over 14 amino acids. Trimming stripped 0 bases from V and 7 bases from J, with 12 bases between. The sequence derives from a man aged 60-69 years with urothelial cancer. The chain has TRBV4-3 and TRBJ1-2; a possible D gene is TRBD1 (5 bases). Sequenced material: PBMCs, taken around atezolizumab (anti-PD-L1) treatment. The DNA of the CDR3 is TGCGCCAGCAGCCAAGATCTCAGGGAACCTGGCTACACCTTC. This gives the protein CASSQDLREPGYTF.